This TCR beta chain was obtained from a study of graft-versus-host responses after intestinal transplantation. Across the study: Recipients were given multivisceral, liver-intestinal, or isolated intestinal transplants. Anti-thymocyte globulin induction, then tacrolimus and steroids for two to four years, went to all recipients.

Using immunoSEQ multiplex PCR, the repertoire was profiled, and TCRdb retains in-frame clones only, with some absent. The sample records about 88,000 clones, 85% to 90% being singletons. Points on this clone: Its cognate antigen is unknown.

Trimming cost V 5 bases and J 2 bases, with 18 bases left between them. From germline, CDR1 is SEHNR and CDR2 FQNEAQ (reference sequence). The CDR3 is 16 residues long. The sequence was obtained from a human donor who received an intestinal transplant. The chain couples TRBV7-9 to TRBJ1-2; D may be TRBD1 (6 bases). Material: unstimulated CD4+ T cells sorted from spleen or lymph node cells, obtained before intestinal transplant. The DNA of the CDR3 is TGTGCCAGCAGCGCCCCGACAGGTAACTGGAACTATGGCTACACCTTC. It codes for CASSAPTGNWNYGYTF.